These T cell receptor beta chains were read from a single sample in a study of beta chain features in type 1 diabetes. Profiled with immunoSEQ multiplex PCR; TCRdb holds only in-frame clones, not every one. Among 300,000 to 400,000 clones listed, roughly a tenth were seen once. Sequencing was done on a sample of central memory CD4+ T cells from blood. All receptors derive from a man aged 30-40 years with type 1 diabetes. CDR3s include the opening cysteine and the closing phenylalanine or tryptophan. Each record gives: V gene, J gene, CDR3 length, D gene, clone size, CDR3 DNA, CDR3 protein. The D gene is left open where the match is weak. A row's size may be missing; if present it is once, few, many or a size class.

TRBV25-1,TRBJ1-2,12,-,-,TGTGCCAGCAGTGAAGGGGCCTACGGCTACACCTTC,CASSEGAYGYTF
TRBV27,TRBJ2-1,13,-,-,TGTGCCACCAGGGCCGGCGCTTACAATGAGCAGTTCTTC,CATRAGAYNEQFF
TRBV11-3,TRBJ1-1,13,-,few,TGTGCCAGCAGCTCCGGGGCCAACACTGAAGCTTTCTTT,CASSSGANTEAFF
TRBV6-5,TRBJ1-6,16,-,few,TGTGCCAGCAGTTATAAAGGGATAGGAACCAATTCACCCCTCCACTTT,CASSYKGIGTNSPLHF
TRBV13,TRBJ2-5,14,TRBD2,few,TGTGCCAGCAGCTCACTAGCGGGTGTGGAGACCCAGTACTTC,CASSSLAGVETQYF
TRBV5-1,TRBJ2-1,13,-,-,TGCGCCAGCAGCTTGCGTGAATACAATGAGCAGTTCTTC,CASSLREYNEQFF
TRBV5-4,TRBJ2-1,15,TRBD2,few,TGTGCCAGCAGCTTAGATGTAGCGGGGGGGCGGCAGCAGTTCTTC,CASSLDVAGGRQQFF
TRBV11-2,TRBJ2-4,16,-,-,TGTGCCAGCAGCTCCCCGGGGGCAGTAGCCAAAAACATTCAGTACTTC,CASSSPGAVAKNIQYF
TRBV11-2,TRBJ2-7,15,-,few,TGTGCCAGCAGCTACCCTGGGGGTGGGATATACGAGCAGTACTTC,CASSYPGGGIYEQYF
TRBV11-2,TRBJ2-3,15,TRBD2,-,TGTGCCAGCAGCAGGACTAGCGGGGGGGAAAATACGCAGTATTTT,CASSRTSGGENTQYF
TRBV7-6,TRBJ2-7,15,-,-,TGTGCCAGCAGCTTAGGCGGACACGATCCCCCCGAGCAGTACTTC,CASSLGGHDPPEQYF
TRBV11-2,TRBJ1-1,14,-,few,TGTGCCAGCAGCTCGCATACAGGGAACACTGAAGCTTTCTTT,CASSSHTGNTEAFF
TRBV2,TRBJ2-1,13,TRBD1,-,TGTGCCAGCAGGGTCGACAGGGCCAATGAGCAGTTCTTC,CASRVDRANEQFF
TRBV5-1,TRBJ1-3,15,-,few,TGCGCCAGCAGCTTGACAGTGGGGTCTGGAAACACCATATATTTT,CASSLTVGSGNTIYF
TRBV7-2,TRBJ1-2,14,-,-,TGTGCCAGCAGCTTAGAAAGAGGGTCCTATGGCTACACCTTC,CASSLERGSYGYTF
TRBV30,TRBJ2-7,12,TRBD1,few,TGTGCGTGGAGGGACAGGCACTACGAGCAGTACTTC,CAWRDRHYEQYF
TRBV5-1,TRBJ1-2,17,TRBD1,-,TGCGCCAGCAGCTTGGGTACAGGGGCCTCAGGCCACTATGGCTACACCTTC,CASSLGTGASGHYGYTF
TRBV30,TRBJ2-3,14,TRBD2,few,TGTGCCCGAGGACTAGGGCTGCACCCAGATACGCAGTATTTT,CARGLGLHPDTQYF
TRBV5-1,TRBJ2-5,17,-,-,TGCGCCAGCAGCTTGGCATCGGGAGTAGCGGTACAAGAGACCCAGTACTTC,CASSLASGVAVQETQYF
TRBV7-2,TRBJ1-1,14,-,-,TGTGCCAGCAGCTTAGAGACAAGCCCCATCGAAGCTTTCTTT,CASSLETSPIEAFF
TRBV7-9,TRBJ1-1,16,TRBD1,-,TGTGCCAGCAGCCGAGGGTCGGGACAGGGAACCACTGAAGCTTTCTTT,CASSRGSGQGTTEAFF
TRBV2,TRBJ1-2,12,-,-,TGTGCCAGCAATTCCTACAGGGACGGCTACACCTTC,CASNSYRDGYTF
TRBV5-1,TRBJ2-7,15,-,few,TGCGCCAGCAGCTTGGGAACGGGGGGCGTCTACGAGCAGTACTTC,CASSLGTGGVYEQYF
TRBV10-3,TRBJ1-2,17,TRBD1,once,TGTGCCATCAGTGAGTCCTGGACAGGGGGCGAACGCGCTGGCTACACCTTC,CAISESWTGGERAGYTF